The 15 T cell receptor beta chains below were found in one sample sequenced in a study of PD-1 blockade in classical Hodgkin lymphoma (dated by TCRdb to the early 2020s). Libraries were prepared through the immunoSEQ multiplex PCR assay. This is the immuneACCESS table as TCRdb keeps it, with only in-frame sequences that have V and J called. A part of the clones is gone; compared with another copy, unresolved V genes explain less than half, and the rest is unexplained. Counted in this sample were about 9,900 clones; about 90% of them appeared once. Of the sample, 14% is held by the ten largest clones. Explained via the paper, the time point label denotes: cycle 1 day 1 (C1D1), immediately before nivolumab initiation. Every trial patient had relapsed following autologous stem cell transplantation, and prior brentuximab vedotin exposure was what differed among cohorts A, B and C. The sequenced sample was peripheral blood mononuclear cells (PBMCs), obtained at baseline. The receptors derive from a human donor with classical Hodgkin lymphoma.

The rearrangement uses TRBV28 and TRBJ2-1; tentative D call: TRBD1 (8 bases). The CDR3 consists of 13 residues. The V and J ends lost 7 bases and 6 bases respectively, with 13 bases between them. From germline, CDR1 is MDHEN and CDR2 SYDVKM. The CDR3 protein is CASNTGGGNEQFF. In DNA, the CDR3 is TGTGCCAGCAATACAGGGGGGGGCAATGAGCAGTTCTTC.

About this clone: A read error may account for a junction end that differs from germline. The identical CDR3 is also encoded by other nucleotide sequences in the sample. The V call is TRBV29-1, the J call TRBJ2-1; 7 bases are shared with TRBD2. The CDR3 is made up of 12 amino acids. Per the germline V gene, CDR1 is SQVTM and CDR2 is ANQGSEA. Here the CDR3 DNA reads TGTAGCGCCTCGCAGGGAGGGGATGAGCAGTTCTTC. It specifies CSASQGGDEQFF.

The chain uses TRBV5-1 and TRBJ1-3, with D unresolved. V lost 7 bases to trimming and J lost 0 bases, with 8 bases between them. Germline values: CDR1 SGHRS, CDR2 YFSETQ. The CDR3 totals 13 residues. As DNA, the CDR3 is TGCGCCAGCTCGGACCGCTCTGGAAACACCATATATTTT. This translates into CASSDRSGNTIYF. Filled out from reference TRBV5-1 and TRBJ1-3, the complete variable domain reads KAGVTQTPRYLIKTRGQQVTLSCSPISGHRSVSWYQQTPGQGLQFLFEYFSETQRNKGNFPGRFSGRQFSNSRSEMNVSTLELGDSALYLCASSDRSGNTIYFGEGSWLTVV.

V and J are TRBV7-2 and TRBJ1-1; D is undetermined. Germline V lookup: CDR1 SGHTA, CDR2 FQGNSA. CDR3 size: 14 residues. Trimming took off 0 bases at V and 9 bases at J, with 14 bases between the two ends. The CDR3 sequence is CASSLAAAPTQAFF. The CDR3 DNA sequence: TGTGCCAGCAGCTTAGCGGCGGCGCCGACCCAAGCTTTCTTT. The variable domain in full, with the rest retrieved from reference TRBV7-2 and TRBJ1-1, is GAGVSQSPSNKVTEKGKDVELRCDPISGHTALYWYRQSLGQGLEFLIYFQGNSAPDKSGLPSDRFSAERTGGSVSTLTIQRTQQEDSAVYLCASSLAAAPTQAFFGQGTRLTVV.

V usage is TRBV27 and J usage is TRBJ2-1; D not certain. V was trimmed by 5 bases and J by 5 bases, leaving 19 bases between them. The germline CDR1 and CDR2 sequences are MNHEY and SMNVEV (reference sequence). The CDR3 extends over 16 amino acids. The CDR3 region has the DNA TGTGCCAGCAGTAAAACGACGGTTCCTCGGAACAATGAGCAGTTCTTC. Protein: CASSKTTVPRNNEQFF.

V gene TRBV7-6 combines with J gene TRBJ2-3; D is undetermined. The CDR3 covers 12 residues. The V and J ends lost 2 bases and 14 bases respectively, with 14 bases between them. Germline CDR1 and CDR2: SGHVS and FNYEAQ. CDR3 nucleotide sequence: TGTGCCAGCAGCTTATCCCCCCCTAAGGGGTATTTT. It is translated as CASSLSPPKGYF.

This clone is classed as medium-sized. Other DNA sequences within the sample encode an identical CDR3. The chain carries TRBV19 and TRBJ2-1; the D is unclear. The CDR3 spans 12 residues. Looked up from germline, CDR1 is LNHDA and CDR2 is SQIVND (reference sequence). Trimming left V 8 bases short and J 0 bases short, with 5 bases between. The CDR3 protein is CASSPSYNEQFF. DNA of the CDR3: TGTGCCAGTTCACCCTCCTACAATGAGCAGTTCTTC.

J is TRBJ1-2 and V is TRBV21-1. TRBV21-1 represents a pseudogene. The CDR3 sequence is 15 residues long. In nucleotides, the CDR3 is TGTGCCAGCAGCAAAGCGCCAGACCCCGACTATGGCTACACCTTC. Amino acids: CASSKAPDPDYGYTF.

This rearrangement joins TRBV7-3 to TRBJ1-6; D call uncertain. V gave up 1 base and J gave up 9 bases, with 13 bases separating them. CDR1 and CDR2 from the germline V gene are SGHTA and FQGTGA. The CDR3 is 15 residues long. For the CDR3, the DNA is TGTGCCAGCAGCTTAATGGGCGCGGGGATTTCACCCCTCCACTTT. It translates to CASSLMGAGISPLHF.

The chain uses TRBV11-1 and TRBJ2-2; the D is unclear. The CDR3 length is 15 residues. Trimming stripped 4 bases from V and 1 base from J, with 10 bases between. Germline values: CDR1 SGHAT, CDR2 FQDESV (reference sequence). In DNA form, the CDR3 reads TGTGCCAGCAGCTCCGCCAGGCTGAACACCGGGGAGCTGTTTTTT. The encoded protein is CASSSARLNTGELFF.

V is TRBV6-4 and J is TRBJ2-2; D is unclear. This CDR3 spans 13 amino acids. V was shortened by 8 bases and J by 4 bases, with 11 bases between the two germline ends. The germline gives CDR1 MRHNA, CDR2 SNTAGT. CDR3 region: CASAKTSTGELFF. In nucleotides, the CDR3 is TGTGCCAGCGCCAAGACCTCCACCGGGGAGCTGTTTTTT.

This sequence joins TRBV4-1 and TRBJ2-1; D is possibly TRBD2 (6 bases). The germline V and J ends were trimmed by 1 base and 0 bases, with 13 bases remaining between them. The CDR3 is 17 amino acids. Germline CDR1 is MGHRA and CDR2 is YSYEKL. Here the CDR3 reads CASSQASGASSYNEQFF. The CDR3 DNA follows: TGCGCCAGCAGCCAAGCCTCGGGAGCGAGCTCCTACAATGAGCAGTTCTTC.

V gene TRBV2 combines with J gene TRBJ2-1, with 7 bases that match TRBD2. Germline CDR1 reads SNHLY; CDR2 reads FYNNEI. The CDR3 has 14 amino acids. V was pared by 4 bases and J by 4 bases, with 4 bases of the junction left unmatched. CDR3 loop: CASSAPGLYNEQFF. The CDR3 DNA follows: TGTGCCAGCAGTGCCCCGGGACTATACAATGAGCAGTTCTTC.

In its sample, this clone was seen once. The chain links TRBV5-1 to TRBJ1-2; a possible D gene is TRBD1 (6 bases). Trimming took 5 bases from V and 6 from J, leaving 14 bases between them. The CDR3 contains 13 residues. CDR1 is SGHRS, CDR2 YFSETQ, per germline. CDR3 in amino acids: CASSRSRGDGYTF. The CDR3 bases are TGCGCCAGCAGTCGGTCCAGGGGAGATGGCTACACCTTC.

The CDR3 protein is CASSSTQREDNEQFF. CDR3 DNA: TGTGCCAGCAGCTCCACACAGCGGGAGGACAATGAGCAGTTCTTC. V and J are TRBV7-8 and TRBJ2-1, with TRBD2 matching 9 bases. The V gene's germline CDR1 is SGHVS and CDR2 FQNEAQ. This CDR3 has 15 amino acids. V was clipped by 4 bases and J by 5 bases; unmatched bases: 6.